This T cell receptor (beta chain) was sequenced during a study of regulatory T cells in long-lasting Graves disease. Sample time point: persistent/refractory GD, antithyroid drugs over 5 years with positive TRAb. The TCR library was prepared using RNA isolated from PBMCs. This clonotype was seen ten or more times. Its antigen is not known. The junction had 6 bases not matched to a gene; V was cut back by 5 bases and J by 3 bases. CDR3 length: 14 amino acids. Germline CDR1 reads MNHNS; CDR2 reads SASEGT. Regarding the study as a whole: Patients with persistent Graves' had lower TCR diversity than newly diagnosed patients.

CDR3-region Arm-PCR and iRepertoire HTBI primers produced the TCR beta libraries. Original handling: Identification across samples found fewer than 65 TRBV and some 13 TRBJ segments. Each CDR3 protein is one row after TCRdb ran MiXCR on the multiplex PCR reads. TCRdb assigned the V and J calls; the authors' analysis was not used. Of nearly 350,000 distinct CDR3 sequences listed, less than 20% are singletons. This specimen consisted of peripheral blood mononuclear cells (PBMCs), obtained when the disease was refractory, from a patient treated with antithyroid drugs. J is TRBJ1-1 and V is TRBV6-1; TRBD1 aligns across 7 bases. This clonotype was obtained from a female donor with Graves disease. The CDR3 bases are TGTGCCAGCAGTCCGGCGGGACAGTACACTGAAGCTTTCTTT. Translated: CASSPAGQYTEAFF.